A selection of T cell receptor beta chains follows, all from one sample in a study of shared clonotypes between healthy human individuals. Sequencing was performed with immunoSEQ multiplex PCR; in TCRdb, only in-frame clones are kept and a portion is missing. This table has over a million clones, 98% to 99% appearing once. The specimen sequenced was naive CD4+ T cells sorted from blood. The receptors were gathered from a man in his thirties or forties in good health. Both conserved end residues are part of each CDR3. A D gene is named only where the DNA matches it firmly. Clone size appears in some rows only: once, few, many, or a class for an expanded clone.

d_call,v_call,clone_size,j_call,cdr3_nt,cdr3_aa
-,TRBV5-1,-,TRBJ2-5,TGCGCCAGCAGCTTGGTTGGAGGGGACCAAGAGACCCAGTACTTC,CASSLVGGDQETQYF
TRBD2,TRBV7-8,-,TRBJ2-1,TGTGCCAGCAGCTTAGTCAGGTTCAAGCGGGAGGCGTACAATGAGCAGTTCTTC,CASSLVRFKREAYNEQFF
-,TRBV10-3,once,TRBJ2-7,TGTGCCATCAGTGAACGAGGGCCAAGCTCCTACGAGCAGTACTTC,CAISERGPSSYEQYF
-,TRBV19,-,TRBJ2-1,TGTGCCAGTAGGAACTACAATGAGCAGTTCTTC,CASRNYNEQFF
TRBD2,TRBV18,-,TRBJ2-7,TGTGCCAGCATGGGACTAGCGCACTCCTACGAGCAGTACTTC,CASMGLAHSYEQYF
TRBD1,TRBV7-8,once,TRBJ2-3,TGTGCCAGCAGCCCCCGACAGGGGAGCACAGATACGCAGTATTTT,CASSPRQGSTDTQYF
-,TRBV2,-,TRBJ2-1,TGTGCCAGCAGTGAAAGTGGGCTGGCCTACAATGAGCAGTTCTTC,CASSESGLAYNEQFF
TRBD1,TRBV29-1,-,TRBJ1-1,TGCAGCGTGGGAGGACAGGGGACCACTGAAGCTTTCTTT,CSVGGQGTTEAFF
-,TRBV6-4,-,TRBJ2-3,TGTGCCAGCAGTGACTCTCCAGGGGCCCCTAGGGATACGCAGTATTTT,CASSDSPGAPRDTQYF
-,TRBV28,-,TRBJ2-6,TGTGCCAGCACCCAAGACCGGTATGGGGCCAACGTCCTGACTTTC,CASTQDRYGANVLTF
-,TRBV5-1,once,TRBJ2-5,TGCGCCAGCAGCTTGGGCTTCGGGGAAAGCGAGACCCAGTACTTC,CASSLGFGESETQYF
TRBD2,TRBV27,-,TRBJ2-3,TGTGCCAGCTCCACTAGCGGGAGGGAAGATACGCAGTATTTT,CASSTSGREDTQYF
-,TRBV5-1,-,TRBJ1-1,TGCGCCAGCAGCTTGGATGGGGGCTACACTGAAGCTTTCTTT,CASSLDGGYTEAFF
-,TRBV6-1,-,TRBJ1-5,TGTGCCAGCAGTGAAGATCTAGTTGAAGGGCTTGGCCAGCCCCAGCATTTT,CASSEDLVEGLGQPQHF
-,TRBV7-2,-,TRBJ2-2,TGTGCCAGCAGGGGCCATTTGCCGAGTTCGGCCGGGGAGCTGTTTTTT,CASRGHLPSSAGELFF
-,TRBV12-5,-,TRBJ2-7,TGTGCTAGTGGCCCCGCCCCAAAAGGAGTCAAATCCTACGAGCAGTACTTC,CASGPAPKGVKSYEQYF
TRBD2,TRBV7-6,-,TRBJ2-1,TGTGCCAGCAGCTCTCAGGGTGCTAGCGGGAGACATGAGCAGTTCTTC,CASSSQGASGRHEQFF
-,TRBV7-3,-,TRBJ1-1,TGTGCCAGCAGCCAGATGGGGGATCGTCGCACTGAAGCTTTCTTT,CASSQMGDRRTEAFF
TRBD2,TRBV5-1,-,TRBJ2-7,TGCGCCAGCAGCTTGTGGGAGGGCCTCTACGAGCAGTACTTC,CASSLWEGLYEQYF
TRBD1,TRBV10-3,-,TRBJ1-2,TGTGCCATCAGTGACCCCCCCCGGGACAGTTTGGACTATGGCTACACCTTC,CAISDPPRDSLDYGYTF
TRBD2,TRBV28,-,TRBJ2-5,TGTGCCAGCGATCTACTAGCGGGAGATGGGGAGACCCAGTACTTC,CASDLLAGDGETQYF
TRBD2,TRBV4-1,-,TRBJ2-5,TGCGCCAGCAGCCAGCTAGCGGGAGTAGGGACCCAGTACTTC,CASSQLAGVGTQYF
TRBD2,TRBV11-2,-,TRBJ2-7,TGTGCCAGCAGCTTACCCAGGTCTAGCGGGAGGACACGAAGCTACGAGCAGTACTTC,CASSLPRSSGRTRSYEQYF
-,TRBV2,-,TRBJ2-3,TGTGCCAGCAGGGAACGACCAACGGCAGATACGCAGTATTTT,CASRERPTADTQYF
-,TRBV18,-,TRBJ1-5,TGTGCCAGCTCACCATCAGAGAATCAGCCCCAGCATTTT,CASSPSENQPQHF
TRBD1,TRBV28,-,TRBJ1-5,TGTGCCAGCAGTCAGACAGGGGGACTCAATCAGCCCCAGCATTTT,CASSQTGGLNQPQHF
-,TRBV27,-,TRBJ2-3,TGTGCCAGCAGTTCCTATCGGGGACCAGGCACAGATACGCAGTATTTT,CASSSYRGPGTDTQYF
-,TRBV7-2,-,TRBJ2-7,TGTGCCAGCACCCCGGACAGCTTATCCCCCGAGCAGTACTTC,CASTPDSLSPEQYF